These 4 T cell receptor beta chains originate from one sample sequenced in a study of blood T cell repertoires in COVID-19. TCRdb's copy holds only in-frame clones and misses some; the assay was immunoSEQ multiplex PCR. The sample holds some 100,000 clones; approximately 84% are singletons and the top ten take 5.5% to 8.5%. The source material was peripheral blood. All receptors come from a woman between 45 and 65 years old with acute or convalescent COVID-19.

The rearrangement joins TRBV6-5 to TRBJ2-5; possible D gene TRBD2, 5 bases. Germline-derived CDR1 and CDR2 are MNHEY and SVGAGI. V dropped 6 bases and J dropped 4 bases, with 15 bases sitting between them. This CDR3 is built from 14 residues. CDR3 residues: CASRSGGLSETQYF. The CDR3 DNA is TGTGCCAGCAGATCCGGCGGGTTATCAGAGACCCAGTACTTC.

The rearrangement joins TRBV7-8 to TRBJ1-4; D gene ambiguous. Germline V gene lookup returns CDR1 SGHVS and CDR2 FQNEAQ. The CDR3 runs 15 residues. The V and J ends lost 5 bases and 6 bases respectively, with 16 bases between them. DNA of the CDR3: TGTGCCAGCAGCCCTAGAAAGTCGGGTGATGAAAAACTGTTTTTT. Translation gives CASSPRKSGDEKLFF.

This clone was seen only once. This chain joins TRBV5-1 and TRBJ2-1, with 7 bases that match TRBD1. Trimming took 6 bases from V and 2 from J; bases not matched to a gene: 8. The CDR3 totals 15 residues. Germline loops: CDR1 SGHRS, CDR2 YFSETQ. This chain's CDR3 is CASNPRQGAYNEQFF. The DNA for the CDR3 is TGCGCCAGCAATCCCCGACAGGGCGCCTACAATGAGCAGTTCTTC.

As concerns this clone: This sample includes further DNA sequences coding for the same CDR3. The V call is TRBV30, the J call TRBJ1-4, with D perhaps matching TRBD1 (5 bases). V was shortened by 0 bases and J by 8 bases, with 13 bases between the two germline ends. The CDR3 loop spans 14 amino acids. Germline V gene data show CDR1 as GTSNPN and CDR2 as SVGIG (reference sequence). CDR3 sequence reads: CAWSVGGDREKLFF. Here the CDR3 DNA reads TGTGCCTGGAGTGTGGGGGGAGACCGAGAAAAACTGTTTTTT.